The T cell receptor beta chain described here comes from a study of blood T cell repertoires in COVID-19. About the study: Spain, Italy and the United States supplied samples that represented acute and convalescent COVID-19. In each case, the material was cDNA or gDNA derived from T cells, B-cell-depleted T cells, or PBMCs.

Generated by immunoSEQ multiplex PCR, the TCRdb table keeps only in-frame clones and is missing some. The sample holds around 62,000 clones, approximately 85% seen once. The CDR3 covers 13 residues. The V and J ends lost 2 bases and 6 bases respectively, with 9 bases between them. Germline V gene sequence: CDR1 LNHDA, CDR2 SQIVND (reference sequence). Sequenced: peripheral blood. The chain is built from TRBV19 and TRBJ2-3, with D possibly being TRBD2 (5 bases). The TCR was taken from a man in his forties or fifties with acute or convalescent COVID-19. The CDR3: CASSISGEDTQYF. Here the CDR3 DNA reads TGTGCCAGTAGTATAAGTGGGGAGGATACGCAGTATTTT.